This TCR beta chain was documented in a study of blood T cell repertoires in COVID-19. The CDR3 contains 11 residues. V was cut by 6 bases and J by 5 bases, with 7 bases left in between. Using immunoSEQ multiplex PCR, the repertoire was profiled, and TCRdb retains in-frame clones only, with some absent. Seen here are about 250,000 clones, roughly 88% observed once, and the top ten hold over 1.1%. As concerns this clone: Other DNA sequences in this specimen translate into the identical CDR3.

Sequences were obtained from peripheral blood. This sequence was found in a man older than 75 with acute or convalescent COVID-19. This chain links TRBV12-3 or TRBV12-4 with TRBJ2-5; D not certain. CDR3 loop: CASSLRETQYF. In nucleotides, the CDR3 is TGTGCCAGCAGCCTACGGGAGACCCAGTACTTC.